This TCR beta chain originates from a study of CD8 T cells in Susac syndrome. Study results and limitations: In Susac syndrome, CD8+ expansion was highest in TEMRA and active disease. By the study's own acknowledgment, its TCR sequencing and HLA analysis included relatively few individuals.

Random hexamers primed reverse transcription of roughly 0.45 to 1 ug RNA. The TCR beta CDR3 was amplified by immunoSEQ multiplex PCR across 54 Vbeta, 13 Jbeta. One entry per CDR3 protein results from TCRdb running MiXCR on the immunoSEQ multiplex PCR reads. The sample has roughly 100,000 distinct CDR3 sequences, roughly 95% seen once. CD8+ and CD4+ blood T cells underwent TCR beta sequencing. Of note for this clonotype: What it recognizes is unknown.

The CDR3 has 14 amino acids. Germline V gene sequence: CDR1 MNHEY, CDR2 SVGEGT. Trimming took 0 bases from V and 5 from J, leaving 10 bases between them. The clonotype originates from a human donor with Susac syndrome. Sample: CD8+ T cells from PBMCs. This rearrangement joins TRBV6-2 or TRBV6-3 to TRBJ1-1; TRBD1 might be the D (6 bases). CDR3 coding DNA: TGTGCCAGCAGTTACTCGTCCAGGGGTACTGAAGCTTTCTTT. Translation gives CASSYSSRGTEAFF.